A single sample is the source of the 23 T cell receptor beta chains below, sequenced in a study of CD8 T cells in Susac syndrome. The authors reverse transcribed roughly 0.5 to 1 ug RNA with random hexamers. MiXCR, run by TCRdb on the immunoSEQ multiplex PCR reads, gives a single entry per CDR3 protein. The sample carries nearly 200,000 distinct CDR3 sequences, 90% to 95% recorded once. The sample taken for sequencing was CD4+ T cells from PBMCs. The receptors were sampled from a human donor with multiple sclerosis.

The rearrangement joins TRBV12-3 or TRBV12-4 to TRBJ2-7, with a weak D call TRBD1 (6 bases). The CDR3 is made up of 14 amino acids. Trimming cost V 3 bases and J 6 bases, with 15 bases left between them. CDR3 nucleotide sequence: TGTGCCAGCAGTTTCTCAACAGGACAGCGCGAGCAGTACTTC. The encoded protein is CASSFSTGQREQYF.

This chain joins TRBV5-1 and TRBJ2-2; 9 nucleotides agree with TRBD2. The germline V gene has CDR1 SGHRS and CDR2 YFSETQ. CDR3 length: 15 residues. J was trimmed by 6 bases and V by 4 bases; bases with no gene match: 7. CDR3 protein: CASSQETSGAGELFF. For the CDR3, the DNA is TGCGCCAGCAGCCAGGAGACTAGCGGTGCCGGGGAGCTGTTTTTT.

This clonotype was seen once. The V call is TRBV4-1, the J call TRBJ2-1, with 7 bases identical to TRBD1. This CDR3 comprises 16 residues. J gave up 7 bases and V 1 base, and 10 bases lay outside the gene matches. The germline V gene has CDR1 MGHRA and CDR2 YSYEKL. CDR3 nucleotide sequence: TGCGCCAGCAGCCAAGGAGGAGACAGGGTTACAAATGAGCAGTTCTTC. This codes for CASSQGGDRVTNEQFF.

This clonotype was seen only a few times. The V and J genes are TRBV29-1 and TRBJ2-5; no definite D call. Germline V gene lookup returns CDR1 SQVTM and CDR2 ANQGSEA. This CDR3 has 12 amino acids. V was shortened by 3 bases and J by 2 bases, with 7 bases between the two germline ends. The CDR3: CSVDRQQETQYF. The CDR3 DNA sequence: TGCAGCGTTGATCGGCAGCAAGAGACCCAGTACTTC.

CDR3 in amino acids: CASSLMGGADNEQFF. CDR3 DNA sequence: TGTGCCAGCAGCTTAATGGGAGGTGCCGACAATGAGCAGTTCTTC. The chain carries TRBV7-8 and TRBJ2-1; D is possibly TRBD2 (6 bases). The CDR3 has 15 residues. V dropped 2 bases and J dropped 5 bases, with 13 bases sitting between them. Germline V gene data show CDR1 as SGHVS and CDR2 as FQNEAQ. Drawing the rest from reference TRBV7-8 and TRBJ2-1, the complete variable domain is GAGVSQSPRYKVAKRGQDVALRCDPISGHVSLFWYQQALGQGPEFLTYFQNEAQLDKSGLPSDRFFAERPEGSVSTLKIQRTQQEDSAVYLCASSLMGGADNEQFFGPGTRLTVL.

The chain employs TRBV14 and TRBJ2-6; TRBD2 aligns across 8 bases. CDR1 SGHDN and CDR2 FVKESK come from the germline V gene. V was clipped by 6 bases and J by 0 bases; unmatched bases: 10. The CDR3 spans 18 residues. The DNA for the CDR3 is TGTGCCAGCAGTCCGTTTGACGGGAGGGCCTCTGGGGCCAACGTCCTGACTTTC. It specifies CASSPFDGRASGANVLTF.

This chain's CDR3 is CASSELRGQDYEQYF. In DNA, the CDR3 is TGTGCCAGCAGTGAATTGAGAGGACAGGACTACGAGCAGTACTTC. This chain uses TRBV2 with TRBJ2-7, with 7 nucleotides matching TRBD1. The germline gives CDR1 SNHLY, CDR2 FYNNEI. The V gene end was trimmed by 2 bases and the J gene end by 3 bases; junction bases not matched to a gene: 7. The CDR3 has 15 amino acids.

The chain couples TRBV30 to TRBJ1-6, with D perhaps TRBD1 (5 bases). V was cut by 3 bases and J by 0 bases, with 9 bases left in between. Germline loops: CDR1 GTSNPN, CDR2 SVGIG (reference sequence). There are 15 residues in the CDR3. CDR3 residues: CAWRGVSSYNSPLHF. In DNA form, the CDR3 reads TGTGCCTGGAGAGGGGTCAGCTCCTATAATTCACCCCTCCACTTT.

The CDR3 loop reads CASSESRSAAYNEQFF. DNA of the CDR3: TGCGCCAGCAGTGAGTCCCGATCTGCGGCCTACAATGAGCAGTTCTTC. The genes are TRBV10-2 and TRBJ2-1; no clear D gene. Germline V gene lookup returns CDR1 WSHSY and CDR2 SAAADI. The CDR3 is made up of 16 amino acids. The ends were cut back, 0 bases at V and 2 bases at J, with 11 bases in the middle.

This chain connects TRBV3-1 to TRBJ1-2; D not certain. The length of the CDR3 is 11 residues. With 0 bases removed from V and 8 bases from J, the gap between germline ends came to 4 bases. In germline, CDR1 is LGHDT, CDR2 YNNKEL (reference sequence). The CDR3, as DNA: TGTGCCAGCAGCCAAGAGAGCGGCTACACCTTC. Residues: CASSQESGYTF.

This sequence joins TRBV27 and TRBJ1-6, with D possibly being TRBD1 (5 bases). Germline assignment: CDR1 MNHEY and CDR2 SMNVEV (reference sequence). Deletions cut 8 bases from V and 5 bases from J, with 19 bases between. The CDR3 covers 16 residues. The chain's CDR3 is CASAKDRDGNNSPLHF. Here the CDR3 DNA reads TGTGCCAGCGCTAAAGACCGGGACGGAAATAATTCACCCCTCCACTTT.

The rearrangement joins TRBV7-9 to TRBJ1-4; D not certain. Germline V gene sequence: CDR1 SEHNR, CDR2 FQNEAQ (reference sequence). This CDR3 has 12 amino acids. V lost 7 bases to trimming and J lost 9 bases, with 12 bases between them. CDR3 in amino acids: CASTRTSKKLFF. DNA for the CDR3: TGTGCCAGCACCAGGACTTCGAAAAAACTGTTTTTT.

The chain employs TRBV7-9 and TRBJ2-5; D remains ambiguous. V was shortened by 1 base and J by 6 bases, with 9 bases between the two germline ends. Germline CDR1 reads SEHNR; CDR2 reads FQNEAQ (reference sequence). The CDR3 runs 13 residues. CDR3 bases: TGTGCCAGCAGCTTAGGGTTTCAAAAGACCCAGTACTTC. Protein sequence: CASSLGFQKTQYF.

The rearrangement joins TRBV27 to TRBJ2-2; no clear D. Trimming pared 6 bases from V and 1 base from J, leaving 15 bases between. This CDR3 comprises 16 residues. The germline CDR1 and CDR2 sequences are MNHEY and SMNVEV (reference sequence). CDR3 sequence reads: CASRSYDLLNTGELFF. CDR3 in DNA: TGTGCCAGCAGGAGCTACGACCTCCTGAACACCGGGGAGCTGTTTTTT.

This clonotype has only one observation. This sequence joins TRBV24-1 and TRBJ2-1; possible D gene TRBD1, 5 bases. The germline V gene encodes CDR1 KGHDR and CDR2 SFDVKD. The CDR3 is made up of 15 amino acids. Trimming left V 0 bases short and J 9 bases short, with 14 bases between. CDR3 sequence: CATSDLQSGKGEQFF. DNA for the CDR3: TGTGCCACCAGTGATTTGCAATCAGGGAAGGGTGAGCAGTTCTTC.

The J gene is TRBJ2-1, the V gene TRBV5-6; 8 bases match TRBD2. V trimming: 0 bases; J trimming: 5 bases; junction bases outside the gene matches: 7. Germline V lookup: CDR1 SGHDT, CDR2 YYEEEE. The CDR3 is 16 amino acids. CDR3 loop: CASSLVAGGLNNEQFF. For the CDR3, the DNA is TGTGCCAGCAGCTTGGTTGCGGGGGGACTCAACAATGAGCAGTTCTTC.

The V call is TRBV7-2, the J call TRBJ2-2; 8 nucleotides line up with TRBD2. The CDR3 has 15 amino acids. From germline, CDR1 is SGHTA and CDR2 FQGNSA. V lost 5 bases, J lost 3 bases, and 5 bases stayed unmatched. DNA for the CDR3: TGTGCCAGCAGCGCCGGGACTAGTTACACCGGGGAGCTGTTTTTT. Amino acid sequence: CASSAGTSYTGELFF.

The chain uses TRBV23-1 and TRBJ2-7; D gene ambiguous. TRBV23-1 qualifies as an ORF whose function is uncertain. This CDR3 has 15 residues. The V and J ends lost 0 bases and 3 bases respectively, with 12 bases between them. CDR3 nucleotides: TGCGCCAGCAGTCAATCGAGTGGCAAAGACTACGAGCAGTACTTC. It specifies CASSQSSGKDYEQYF.

The chain joins TRBV9 to TRBJ2-2; 10 nucleotides agree with TRBD2. Germline CDR1 SGDLS, CDR2 YYNGEE. This CDR3 comprises 16 residues. The junction had 9 bases not matched to a gene; V was cut back by 4 bases and J by 6 bases. The DNA for the CDR3 is TGTGCCAGCAGCACTGGCCTAGCGGGAGTGGCCGGGGAGCTGTTTTTT. Amino acid sequence: CASSTGLAGVAGELFF.

The rearrangement uses TRBV3-1 and TRBJ2-7; a weak D match, TRBD2 (6 bases). The CDR3 contains 14 residues. V was trimmed by 2 bases and J by 2 bases, leaving 10 bases between them. CDR1 LGHDT and CDR2 YNNKEL come from the germline V gene (reference sequence). The CDR3 DNA is TGTGCCAGCAGCCAACATGGGACTCCCTACGAGCAGTACTTC. Translating it yields CASSQHGTPYEQYF.

The CDR3 sequence: CASSYSIGGGRDEQFF. As DNA, the CDR3 is TGTGCCAGCAGTTACTCTATCGGGGGAGGAAGGGATGAGCAGTTCTTC. The chain employs TRBV6-5 and TRBJ2-1; TRBD2 is a possible D gene (6 bases). Trimming removed 0 bases from V and 8 bases from J, with 17 bases in between. The CDR3 is made up of 16 amino acids. Germline loops: CDR1 MNHEY, CDR2 SVGAGI.

V and J are TRBV4-1 and TRBJ1-5; 7 bases agree with TRBD1. This CDR3 region has 16 residues. The germline V gene has CDR1 MGHRA and CDR2 YSYEKL. J lost 1 base, V lost 4 bases, and 7 bases had no gene match. The CDR3 is CASSPGTVPSNQPQHF. The CDR3 DNA follows: TGCGCCAGCAGCCCAGGGACAGTACCAAGCAATCAGCCCCAGCATTTT.

The genes are TRBV20-1 and TRBJ2-3, with D perhaps matching TRBD2 (5 bases). CDR3 length equals 11 residues. V lost 6 bases and J lost 8, with 12 bases in between. Germline CDR1 and CDR2: DFQATT and SNEGSKA (reference sequence). The CDR3 loop is CSANGEFTQYF. In nucleotides, the CDR3 is TGCAGTGCAAACGGGGAGTTTACGCAGTATTTT.